The entry below gives a single TCR beta chain sequence along with its context. Investigators treated the graft tissue so that it released intraepithelial and lamina propria lymphocytes. This CDR3 is built from 17 residues. Germline CDR1 is SGHVS and CDR2 is FNYEAQ. Trimming took 1 base from V and 1 from J; bases not matched to a gene: 8. The entry originates in a study of graft-versus-host responses after intestinal transplantation. Study summary: Recipients uniformly received anti-thymocyte globulin induction, followed by tacrolimus and steroids for two to four years.

Measured with immunoSEQ multiplex PCR; TCRdb has only the in-frame clones, and not every one. The repertoire has approximately 3,500 clones, roughly 74% of them found once; the top ten carry around 9.1%. This receptor was identified in a human patient who received an intestinal transplant, so some T cells may come from the graft donor. Here the sequenced sample was ileum tissue, taken roughly 5 and 7 days after intestinal transplantation. The V and J genes are TRBV7-6 and TRBJ2-7; 9 nucleotides line up with TRBD2. For the CDR3, the DNA is TGTGCCAGCAGCTTAGAGGCTAGCGGGATGAGGTCCTACGAGCAGTACTTC. It translates to CASSLEASGMRSYEQYF.